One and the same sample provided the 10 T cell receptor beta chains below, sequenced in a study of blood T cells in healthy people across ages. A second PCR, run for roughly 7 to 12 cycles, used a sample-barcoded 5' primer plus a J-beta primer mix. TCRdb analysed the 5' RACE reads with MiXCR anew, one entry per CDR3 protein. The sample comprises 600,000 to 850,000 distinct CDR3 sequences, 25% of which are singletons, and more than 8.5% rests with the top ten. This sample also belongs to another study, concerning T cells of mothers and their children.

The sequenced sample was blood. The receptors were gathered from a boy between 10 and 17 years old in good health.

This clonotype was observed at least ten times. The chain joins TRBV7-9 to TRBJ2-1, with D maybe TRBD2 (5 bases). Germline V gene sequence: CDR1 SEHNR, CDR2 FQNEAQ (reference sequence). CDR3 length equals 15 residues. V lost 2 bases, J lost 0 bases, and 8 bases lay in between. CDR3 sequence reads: CASSLRESSYNEQFF. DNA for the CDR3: TGTGCCAGCAGCTTAAGGGAGAGCTCCTACAATGAGCAGTTCTTC.

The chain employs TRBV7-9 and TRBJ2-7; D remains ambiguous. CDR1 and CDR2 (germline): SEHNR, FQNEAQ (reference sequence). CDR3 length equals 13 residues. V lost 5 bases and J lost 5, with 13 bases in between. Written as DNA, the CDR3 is TGTGCCAGCAGCCTCGCAATTGGTAACGAGCAGTACTTC. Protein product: CASSLAIGNEQYF.

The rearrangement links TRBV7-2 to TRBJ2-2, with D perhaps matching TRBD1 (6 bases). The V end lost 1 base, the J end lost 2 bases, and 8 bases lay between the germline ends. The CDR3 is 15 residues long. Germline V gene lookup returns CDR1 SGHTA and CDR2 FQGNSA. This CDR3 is CASSLGTDNTGELFF. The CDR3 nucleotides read TGTGCCAGCAGCTTAGGGACAGATAACACCGGGGAGCTGTTTTTT. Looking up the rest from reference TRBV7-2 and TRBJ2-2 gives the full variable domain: GAGVSQSPSNKVTEKGKDVELRCDPISGHTALYWYRQSLGQGLEFLIYFQGNSAPDKSGLPSDRFSAERTGGSVSTLTIQRTQQEDSAVYLCASSLGTDNTGELFFGEGSRLTVL.

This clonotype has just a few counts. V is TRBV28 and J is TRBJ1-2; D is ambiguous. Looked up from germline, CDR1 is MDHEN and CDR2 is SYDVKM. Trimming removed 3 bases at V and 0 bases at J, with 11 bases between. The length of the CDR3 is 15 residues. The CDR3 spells CASSFPSLTNYGYTF. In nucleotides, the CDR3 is TGTGCCAGCAGTTTCCCCTCGCTTACTAACTATGGCTACACCTTC.

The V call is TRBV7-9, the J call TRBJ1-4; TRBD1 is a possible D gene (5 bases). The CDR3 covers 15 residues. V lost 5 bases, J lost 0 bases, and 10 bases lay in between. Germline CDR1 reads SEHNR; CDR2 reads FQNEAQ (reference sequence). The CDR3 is CASSEGIATNEKLFF. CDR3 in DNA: TGTGCCAGCAGCGAGGGGATAGCAACTAATGAAAAACTGTTTTTT.

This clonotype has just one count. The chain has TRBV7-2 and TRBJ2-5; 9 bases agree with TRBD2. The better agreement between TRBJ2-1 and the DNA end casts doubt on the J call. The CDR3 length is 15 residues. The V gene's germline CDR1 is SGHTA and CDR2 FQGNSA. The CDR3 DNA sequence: TGTGCCAGCAGCCAGTTAGCGGGAGCTGGAAATGAGCAGTTCTTC. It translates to CASSQLAGAGNEQFF.

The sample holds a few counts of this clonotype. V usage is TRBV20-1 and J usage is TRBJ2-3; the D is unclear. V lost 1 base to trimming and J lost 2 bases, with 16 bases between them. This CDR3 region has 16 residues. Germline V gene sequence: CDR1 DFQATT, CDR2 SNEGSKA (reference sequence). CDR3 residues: CSARVFGILNTDTQYF. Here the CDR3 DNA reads TGCAGTGCTAGAGTTTTTGGGATCCTGAACACAGATACGCAGTATTTT.

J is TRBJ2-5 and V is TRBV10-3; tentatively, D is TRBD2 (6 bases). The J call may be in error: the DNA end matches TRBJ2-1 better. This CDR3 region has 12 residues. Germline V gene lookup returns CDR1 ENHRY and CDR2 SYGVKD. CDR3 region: CAISRLDNEQFF. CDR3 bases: TGTGCCATCAGTAGACTAGACAATGAGCAGTTCTTC.

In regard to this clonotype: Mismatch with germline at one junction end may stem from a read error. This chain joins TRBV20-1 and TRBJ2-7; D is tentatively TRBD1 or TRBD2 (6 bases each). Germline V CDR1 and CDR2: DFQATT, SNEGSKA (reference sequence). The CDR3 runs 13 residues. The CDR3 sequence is CSARRGIEDEQYF. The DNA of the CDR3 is TGTAGTGCTAGGAGGGGGATAGAGGACGAGCAGTACTTC.

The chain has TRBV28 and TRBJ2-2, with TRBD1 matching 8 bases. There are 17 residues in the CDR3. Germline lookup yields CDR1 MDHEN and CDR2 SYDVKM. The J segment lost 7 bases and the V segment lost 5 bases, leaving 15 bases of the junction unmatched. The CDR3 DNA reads TGTGCCAGCAGTGTGACGACAGGGGTTTTGTCCGGCGGGGAGCTGTTTTTT. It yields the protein CASSVTTGVLSGGELFF.